The entry below describes one T cell receptor (beta chain). Its cognate antigen is unknown. Patients aged 18 to 65 with hyperthyroidism were newly diagnosed, with duration under 2 months. Patients with uncontrolled infections, other autoimmune diseases, pregnancy or lactation were excluded. The data were taken from a study of T cells in Graves' hyperthyroidism and ophthalmopathy. In the study overall: Peripheral blood draws took place at initial diagnosis, ahead of any treatment. Study conclusions and caveats: Among clonotypes expanded in thyroid above 0.001, most were also found in blood.

The source material, RNA transcripts, was used to amplify TCR beta CDR3 regions. The primer set for the first-round RT-PCR of the TCR CDR3 was HTBI. TCRdb independently ran MiXCR on the multiplex PCR reads; one entry per CDR3 protein. The sample lists a few hundred thousand distinct CDR3 sequences, roughly 25% seen once, with about 73% in the top ten. CDR3 length: 14 amino acids. Deletions cut 4 bases from V and 4 bases from J, with 12 bases between. The germline V gene encodes CDR1 SGHVS and CDR2 FQNEAQ. The V gene is TRBV7-8, the J gene TRBJ2-3, with D perhaps TRBD2 (6 bases). Sequences were obtained from blood. The clonotype was recovered from a man in his forties or fifties with Graves' hyperthyroidism. The CDR3 reads CASSYTPSADTQYF. The CDR3 nucleotides read TGTGCCAGCAGCTATACTCCTAGCGCAGATACGCAGTATTTT.